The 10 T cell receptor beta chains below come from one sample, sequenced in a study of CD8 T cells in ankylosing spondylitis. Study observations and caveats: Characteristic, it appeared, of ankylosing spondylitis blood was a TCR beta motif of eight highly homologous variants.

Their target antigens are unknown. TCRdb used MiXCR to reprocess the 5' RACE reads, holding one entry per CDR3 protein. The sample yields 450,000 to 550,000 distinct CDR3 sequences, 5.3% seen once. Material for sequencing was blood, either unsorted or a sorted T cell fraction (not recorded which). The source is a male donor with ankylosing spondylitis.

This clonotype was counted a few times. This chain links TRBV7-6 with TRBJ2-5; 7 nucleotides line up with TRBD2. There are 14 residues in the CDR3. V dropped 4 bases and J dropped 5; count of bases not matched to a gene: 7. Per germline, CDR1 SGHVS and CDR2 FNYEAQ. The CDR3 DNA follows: TGTGCCAGCAGCTATTTGGGCGGGGGTGAGACCCAGTACTTC. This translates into CASSYLGGGETQYF.

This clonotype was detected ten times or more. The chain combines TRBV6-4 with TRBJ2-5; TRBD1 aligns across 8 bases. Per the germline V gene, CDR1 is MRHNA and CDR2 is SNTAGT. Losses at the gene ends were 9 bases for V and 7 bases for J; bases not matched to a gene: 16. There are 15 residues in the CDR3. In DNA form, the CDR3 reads TGTGCCAGGACTGGAAGGACAGGGACGATTGGGACCCAGTACTTC. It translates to CARTGRTGTIGTQYF.

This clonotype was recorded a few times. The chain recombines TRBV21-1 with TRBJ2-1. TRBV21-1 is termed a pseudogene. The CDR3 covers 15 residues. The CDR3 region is CATPTKGRSYNEQFF. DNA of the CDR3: TGTGCCACCCCAACCAAAGGAAGATCCTACAATGAGCAGTTCTTC.

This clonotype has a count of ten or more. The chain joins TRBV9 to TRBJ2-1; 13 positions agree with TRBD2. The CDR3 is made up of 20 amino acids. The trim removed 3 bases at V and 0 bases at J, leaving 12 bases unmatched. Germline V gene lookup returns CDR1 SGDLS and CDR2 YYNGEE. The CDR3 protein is CASSALGLAGTSSSYNEQFF. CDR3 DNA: TGTGCCAGCAGCGCCTTGGGACTAGCGGGAACCAGTAGCTCCTACAATGAGCAGTTCTTC.

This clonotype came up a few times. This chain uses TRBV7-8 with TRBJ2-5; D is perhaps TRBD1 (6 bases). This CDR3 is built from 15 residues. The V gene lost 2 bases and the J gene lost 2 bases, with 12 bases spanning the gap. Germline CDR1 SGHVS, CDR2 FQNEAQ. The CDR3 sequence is CASSLYRDRQETQYF. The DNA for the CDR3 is TGTGCCAGCAGCTTATACAGGGACCGTCAAGAGACCCAGTACTTC.

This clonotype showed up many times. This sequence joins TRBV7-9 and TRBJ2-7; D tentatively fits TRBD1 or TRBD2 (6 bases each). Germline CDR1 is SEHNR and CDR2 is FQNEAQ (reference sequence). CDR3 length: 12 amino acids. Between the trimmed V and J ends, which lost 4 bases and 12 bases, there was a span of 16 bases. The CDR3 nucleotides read TGTGCCAGCAGCTCTGGGGGGACAACACTGTACTTC. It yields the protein CASSSGGTTLYF.

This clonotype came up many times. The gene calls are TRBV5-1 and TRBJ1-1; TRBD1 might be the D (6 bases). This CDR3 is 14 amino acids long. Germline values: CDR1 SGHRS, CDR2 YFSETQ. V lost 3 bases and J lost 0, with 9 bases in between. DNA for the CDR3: TGCGCCAGCAGCTGGGACATTATGAACACTGAAGCTTTCTTT. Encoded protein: CASSWDIMNTEAFF.

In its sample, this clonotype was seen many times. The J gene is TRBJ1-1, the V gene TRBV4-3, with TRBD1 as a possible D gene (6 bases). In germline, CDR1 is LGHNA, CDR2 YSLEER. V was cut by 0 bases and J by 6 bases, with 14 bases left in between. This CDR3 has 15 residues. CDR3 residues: CASSQESGRGPEAFF. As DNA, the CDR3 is TGCGCCAGCAGCCAAGAATCCGGCAGGGGACCTGAAGCTTTCTTT.

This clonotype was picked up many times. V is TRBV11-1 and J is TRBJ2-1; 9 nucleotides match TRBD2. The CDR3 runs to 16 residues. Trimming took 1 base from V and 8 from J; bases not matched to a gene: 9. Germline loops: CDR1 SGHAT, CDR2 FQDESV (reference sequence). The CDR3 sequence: CASSLVGAGGKDEQFF. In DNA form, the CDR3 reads TGTGCCAGCAGCTTAGTGGGAGCGGGAGGAAAAGATGAGCAGTTCTTC. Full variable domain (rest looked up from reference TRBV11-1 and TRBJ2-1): EAEVAQSPRYKITEKSQAVAFWCDPISGHATLYWYRQILGQGPELLVQFQDESVVDDSQLPKDRFSAERLKGVDSTLKIQPAELGDSAMYLCASSLVGAGGKDEQFFGPGTRLTVL.

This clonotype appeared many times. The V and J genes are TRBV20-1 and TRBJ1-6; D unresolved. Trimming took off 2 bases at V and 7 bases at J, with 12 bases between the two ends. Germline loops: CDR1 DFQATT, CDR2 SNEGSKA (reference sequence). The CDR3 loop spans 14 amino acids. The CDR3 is CSARFPGRNSPLHF. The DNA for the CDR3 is TGCAGTGCTAGATTTCCAGGAAGGAATTCACCCCTCCACTTT.